Shown below are 13 T cell receptor beta chains from a single sample sequenced in a study of cytomegalovirus exposure and HLA in healthy donors. Use of 60 Vbeta and 13 Jbeta primers characterized the PCR. Assay: immunoSEQ multiplex PCR; the TCRdb copy retains only in-frame clones and omits some. Of roughly 200,000 clones in the sample, 70% to 80% were seen once. The sample comprised PBMCs. The source of these receptors is a male donor in good health and CMV-seronegative.

This clone has more than one count but fewer than ten. This sequence joins TRBV7-9 and TRBJ2-1; D ambiguous. This CDR3 contains 11 residues. The ends were cut back, 1 base at V and 10 bases at J, with 5 bases in the middle. Germline lookup yields CDR1 SEHNR and CDR2 FQNEAQ (reference sequence). CDR3 protein: CASSLGAEQFF. CDR3 sequence (DNA): TGTGCCAGCAGCTTAGGAGCGGAGCAGTTCTTC. The full variable domain, in which reference TRBV7-9 and TRBJ2-1 provide the parts outside the CDR3, is DTGVSQNPRHKITKRGQNVTFRCDPISEHNRLYWYRQTLGQGPEFLTYFQNEAQLEKSRLLSDRFSAERPKGSFSTLEIQRTEQGDSAMYLCASSLGAEQFFGPGTRLTVL.

The chain joins TRBV7-9 to TRBJ1-1, with D unclear. CDR1 is SEHNR and CDR2 is FQNEAQ in the germline V gene (reference sequence). V lost 3 bases and J 6 bases, leaving 5 bases between the germline ends. This CDR3 spans 11 amino acids. The CDR3: CASSFTPEAFF. The DNA for the CDR3 is TGTGCCAGCAGCTTTACACCTGAAGCTTTCTTT.

This clone was picked up a small number of times. The same CDR3 is also encoded by other DNA sequences in this sample. The rearrangement uses TRBV29-1 and TRBJ1-2; TRBD1 matches 9 bases. The CDR3 totals 12 residues. From germline, CDR1 is SQVTM and CDR2 ANQGSEA. V dropped 6 bases and J dropped 3; count of bases not matched to a gene: 2. The CDR3 region has the DNA TGCAGCGTGAGGGACAGGGACTATGGCTACACCTTC. Translation gives CSVRDRDYGYTF. Full variable domain (missing parts from reference TRBV29-1 and TRBJ1-2): SAVISQKPSRDICQRGTSLTIQCQVDSQVTMMFWYRQQPGQSLTLIATANQGSEATYESGFVIDKFPISRPNLTFSTLTVSNMSPEDSSIYLCSVRDRDYGYTFGSGTRLTVV.

The CDR3 nucleotides are TGTGCCAGCAGTTTAGCGTCCGGGACAGGGTCGGCTAGCAATCAGCCCCAGCATTTT. Amino acids: CASSLASGTGSASNQPQHF. The chain employs TRBV28 and TRBJ1-5; 9 nucleotides match TRBD1. Germline V gives CDR1 MDHEN, CDR2 SYDVKM. The CDR3 loop spans 19 amino acids. The J segment lost 0 bases and the V segment lost 2 bases, leaving 11 bases of the junction unmatched.

V and J are TRBV15 and TRBJ1-2; no clear D. CDR1 is LNHNV, CDR2 YYDKDF, per germline (reference sequence). Deletions cut 0 bases from V and 7 bases from J, with 9 bases between. CDR3 length: 13 amino acids. The CDR3 coding sequence is TGTGCCACCAGCAGAGACATATCGCGTGGCTACACCTTC. Translating it yields CATSRDISRGYTF.

This clone was detected a few times. The rearrangement joins TRBV6-5 to TRBJ1-3; TRBD1 is a possible D gene (6 bases). The germline V and J ends were trimmed by 8 bases and 1 base, with 12 bases remaining between them. CDR1 and CDR2 (germline): MNHEY, SVGAGI. The CDR3 sequence is 14 residues long. The CDR3, as DNA: TGTGCCAGCGATTTAGGGGGATCTGGAAACACCATATATTTT. Its protein product is CASDLGGSGNTIYF.

The genes are TRBV7-9 and TRBJ2-7; possibly TRBD2 for D (7 bases). This CDR3 spans 15 amino acids. Between the trimmed V and J ends, which lost 0 bases and 5 bases, there was a span of 14 bases. Germline V gives CDR1 SEHNR, CDR2 FQNEAQ (reference sequence). The CDR3 sequence is CASSLAGGELDEQYF. The CDR3 nucleotides read TGTGCCAGCAGCTTAGCAGGGGGGGAATTGGACGAGCAGTACTTC.

The chain links TRBV5-6 to TRBJ1-2; TRBD1 is a possible D gene (6 bases). Germline V gene data show CDR1 as SGHDT and CDR2 as YYEEEE. CDR3 length: 16 residues. The V gene lost 0 bases and the J gene lost 0 bases, with 12 bases spanning the gap. The CDR3 protein is CASSLDRERPNYGYTF. CDR3 sequence (DNA): TGTGCCAGCAGCTTGGACAGGGAGAGACCTAACTATGGCTACACCTTC.

The chain is built from TRBV11-2 and TRBJ1-5; no reliable D call. The CDR3 covers 13 residues. The germline V gene has CDR1 SGHAT and CDR2 FQNNGV. The ends were cut back, 1 base at V and 6 bases at J, with 7 bases in the middle. As DNA, the CDR3 is TGTGCCAGCAGCTTAGGTTCCGGTCAGCCCCAGCATTTT. It specifies CASSLGSGQPQHF.

The chain joins TRBV6-6 to TRBJ2-7; TRBD1 agrees at 7 bases. This CDR3 has 13 amino acids. J gave up 2 bases and V 6 bases, and 4 bases lay outside the gene matches. Germline V lookup: CDR1 MNHNY, CDR2 SVGAGI (reference sequence). Here the CDR3 reads CASSATGPYEQYF. The CDR3 DNA reads TGTGCCAGCAGCGCGACAGGGCCCTACGAGCAGTACTTC.

The V call is TRBV30, the J call TRBJ1-2; TRBD1 matches at 7 bases. Germline loops: CDR1 GTSNPN, CDR2 SVGIG (reference sequence). The CDR3 runs 13 residues. J was trimmed by 3 bases and V by 2 bases; bases with no gene match: 3. The CDR3 DNA sequence: TGTGCCTGGAGTTTCCAGGGGGACTATGGCTACACCTTC. Its translation: CAWSFQGDYGYTF.

This chain joins TRBV21-1 and TRBJ2-2; TRBD2 is the table's D call, not checked against the DNA. TRBV21-1 is a recognized pseudogene. The CDR3 runs 20 residues. The DNA for the CDR3 is TGTGCCAGCAGCGCGGGACTAGCGGGAGGGCGAACATCGAACACCGGGGAGCTGTTTTTT. This gives the protein CASSAGLAGGRTSNTGELFF.

The chain carries TRBV6-1 and TRBJ1-5; D is unresolved. CDR3 length: 11 amino acids. The V gene's germline CDR1 is MNHNS and CDR2 SASEGT. The V and J ends lost 8 bases and 4 bases respectively, with 6 bases between them. As DNA, the CDR3 is TGTGCCAGCGGCATTAATCAGCCCCAGCATTTT. The encoded protein is CASGINQPQHF.